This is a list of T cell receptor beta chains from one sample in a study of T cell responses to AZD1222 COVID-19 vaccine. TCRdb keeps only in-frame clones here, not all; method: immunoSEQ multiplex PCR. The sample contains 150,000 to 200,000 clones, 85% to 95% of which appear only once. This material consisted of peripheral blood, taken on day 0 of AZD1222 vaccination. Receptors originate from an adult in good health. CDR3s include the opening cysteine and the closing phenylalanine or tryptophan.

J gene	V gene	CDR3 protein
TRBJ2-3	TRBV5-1	CASSLGSTDTQYF
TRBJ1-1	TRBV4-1	CASSQDQITEAFF
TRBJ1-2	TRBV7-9	CASSFSSNYGYTF
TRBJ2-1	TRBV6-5	CASSSEGANNEQFF
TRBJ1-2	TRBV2	CASQKGGTGWNYGYTF
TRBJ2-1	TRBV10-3	CAIRGGRREDGNEQFF
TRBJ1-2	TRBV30	CAWSPQANYGYTF
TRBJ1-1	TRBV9	CASSPLYGGNTEAFF
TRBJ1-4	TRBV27	CASSPDRVPSATNEKLFF
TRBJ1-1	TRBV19	CASNFPGTEAFF
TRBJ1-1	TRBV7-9	CASSPKGQGLATEAFF
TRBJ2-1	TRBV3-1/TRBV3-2	CASSQVGRAFYNEQFF
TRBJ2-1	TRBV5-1	CASSGESEQFF
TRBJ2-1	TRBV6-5	CASMITPLVGNEQFF
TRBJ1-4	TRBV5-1	CASSLRGARLPGDEKLFF
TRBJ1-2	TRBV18	CASSLTSRGLPYGYTF
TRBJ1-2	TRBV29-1	CSVEWGNYGYTF
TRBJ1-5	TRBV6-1	CASSEKVQGIGPQHF
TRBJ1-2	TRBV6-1	CASSEGGYHGFYGYTF
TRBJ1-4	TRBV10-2	CASSAGQSNEKLFF
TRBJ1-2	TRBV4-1	CASTPFGRTPASPDYGYTF
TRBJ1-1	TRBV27	CASSSQGSNTEAFF
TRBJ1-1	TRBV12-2	CASLKRGPLNTEAFF
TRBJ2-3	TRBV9	CASSVLGGGFKDTQYF
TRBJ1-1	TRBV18	CASSLRQAEAGAFF
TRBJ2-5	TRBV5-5	CASSFQGGAETQYF
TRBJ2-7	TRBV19	CASSAGRSYEQYF
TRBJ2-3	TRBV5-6	CASSHQVGDTQYF
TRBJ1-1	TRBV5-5	CASSLEATEAFF
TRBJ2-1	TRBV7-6	CASSSLQTGRSYNEQFF
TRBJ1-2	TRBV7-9	CASSLGQGNYGYTF
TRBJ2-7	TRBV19	CASSIDGGPGGEQYF
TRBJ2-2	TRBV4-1	CASSQDFRPGELFF
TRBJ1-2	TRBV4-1	CASSQDEASGPRLGYTF
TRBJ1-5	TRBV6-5	CASGDNQPQHF
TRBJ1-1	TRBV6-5	CASRVNTEAFF
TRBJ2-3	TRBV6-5	CASSYSGTRGDTQYF
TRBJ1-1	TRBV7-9	CASSFVRGTEAFF